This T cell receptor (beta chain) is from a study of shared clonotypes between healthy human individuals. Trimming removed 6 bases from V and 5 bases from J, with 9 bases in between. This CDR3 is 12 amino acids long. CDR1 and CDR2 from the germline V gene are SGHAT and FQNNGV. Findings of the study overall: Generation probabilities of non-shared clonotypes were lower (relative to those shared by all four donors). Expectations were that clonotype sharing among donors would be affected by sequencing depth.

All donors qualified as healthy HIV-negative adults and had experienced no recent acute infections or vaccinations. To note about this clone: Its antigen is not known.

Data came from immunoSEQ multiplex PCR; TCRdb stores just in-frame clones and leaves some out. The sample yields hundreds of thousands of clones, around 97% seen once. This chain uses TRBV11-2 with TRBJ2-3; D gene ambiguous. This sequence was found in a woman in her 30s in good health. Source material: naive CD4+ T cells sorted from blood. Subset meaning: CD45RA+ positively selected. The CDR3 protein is CASRFWQDTQYF. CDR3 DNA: TGTGCCAGCAGATTTTGGCAAGATACGCAGTATTTT.